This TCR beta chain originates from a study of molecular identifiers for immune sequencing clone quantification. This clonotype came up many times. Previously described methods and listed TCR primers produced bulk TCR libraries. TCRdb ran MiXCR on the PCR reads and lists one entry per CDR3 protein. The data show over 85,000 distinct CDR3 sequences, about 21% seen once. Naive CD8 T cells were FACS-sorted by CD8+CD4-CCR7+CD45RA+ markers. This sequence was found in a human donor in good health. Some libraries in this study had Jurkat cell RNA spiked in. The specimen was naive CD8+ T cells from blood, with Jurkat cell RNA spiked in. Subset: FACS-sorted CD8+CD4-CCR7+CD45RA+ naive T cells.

This chain's CDR3 is CASSGDLRTDTQYF. The CDR3 DNA sequence: TGTGCCAGCAGCGGGGACCTACGCACAGATACGCAGTATTTT. The chain uses TRBV12-3 or TRBV12-4 and TRBJ2-3; D possibly matches TRBD1 or TRBD2 (5 bases each). The CDR3 is 14 residues long. The V gene lost 6 bases and the J gene lost 1 base, with 11 bases spanning the gap.